A single sample gave rise to the 2 T cell receptor beta chains below, sequenced in a study of CD8 T cells in ankylosing spondylitis. One entry per CDR3 protein, called by TCRdb with MiXCR from the 5' RACE reads. The sample gives under 200,000 distinct CDR3 sequences, 9.5% to 10% of which show up once; less than 15% is in the top ten. The specimen sequenced was blood, either unsorted or a sorted T cell fraction (not recorded which). All receptors come from a female donor with ankylosing spondylitis or in good health (not recorded which).

This clonotype came up a few times. The chain recombines TRBV6-5 with TRBJ1-1; no clear D gene. The CDR3 has 16 residues. The V end was cut by 2 bases, the J end by 0 bases, with 13 bases between. Germline CDR1 MNHEY, CDR2 SVGAGI. CDR3 protein: CASSYEAHTVNTEAFF. The CDR3 region has the DNA TGTGCCAGCAGTTACGAGGCTCACACTGTGAACACTGAAGCTTTCTTT.

This chain links TRBV28 with TRBJ1-5, with TRBD1 identical over 8 bases. Germline V gene lookup returns CDR1 MDHEN and CDR2 SYDVKM. Trimming removed 3 bases from V and 4 bases from J; junction bases left unmatched: 2. This CDR3 is 14 amino acids long. CDR3 nucleotides: TGTGCCAGCAGTTTTAACAGGGGGAATCAGCCCCAGCATTTT. Protein: CASSFNRGNQPQHF.